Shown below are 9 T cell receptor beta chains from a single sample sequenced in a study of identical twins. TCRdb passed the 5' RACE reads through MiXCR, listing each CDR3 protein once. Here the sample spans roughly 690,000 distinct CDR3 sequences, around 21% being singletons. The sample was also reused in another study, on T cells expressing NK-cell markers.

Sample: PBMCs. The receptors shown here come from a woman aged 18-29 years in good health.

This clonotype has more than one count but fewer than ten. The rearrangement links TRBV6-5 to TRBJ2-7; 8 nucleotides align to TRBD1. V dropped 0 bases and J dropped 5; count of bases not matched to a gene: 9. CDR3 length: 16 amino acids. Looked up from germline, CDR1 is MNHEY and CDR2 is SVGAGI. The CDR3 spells CASSYSRGTGFHEQYF. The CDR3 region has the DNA TGTGCCAGCAGTTACTCTCGGGGGACAGGTTTCCACGAGCAGTACTTC.

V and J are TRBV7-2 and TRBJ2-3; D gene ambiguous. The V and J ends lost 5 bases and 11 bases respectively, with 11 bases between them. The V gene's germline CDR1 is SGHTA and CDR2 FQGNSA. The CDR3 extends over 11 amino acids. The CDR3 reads CASSRNLEQYF. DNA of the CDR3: TGTGCCAGCAGCCGGAACCTTGAGCAGTATTTT. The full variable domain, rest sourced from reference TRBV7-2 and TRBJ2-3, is GAGVSQSPSNKVTEKGKDVELRCDPISGHTALYWYRQSLGQGLEFLIYFQGNSAPDKSGLPSDRFSAERTGGSVSTLTIQRTQQEDSAVYLCASSRNLEQYFGPGTRLTVL.

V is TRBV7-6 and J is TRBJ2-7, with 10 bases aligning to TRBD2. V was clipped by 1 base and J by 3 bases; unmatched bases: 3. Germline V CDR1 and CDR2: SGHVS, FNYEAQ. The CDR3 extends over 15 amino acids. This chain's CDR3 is CASSLESSGSYEQYF. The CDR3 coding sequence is TGTGCCAGCAGCTTAGAGTCTAGCGGGAGCTACGAGCAGTACTTC.

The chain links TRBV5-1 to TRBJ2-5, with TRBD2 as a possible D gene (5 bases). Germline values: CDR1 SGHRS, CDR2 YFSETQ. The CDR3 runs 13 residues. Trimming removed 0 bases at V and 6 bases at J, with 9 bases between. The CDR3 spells CASSLGGAQTQYF. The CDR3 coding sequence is TGCGCCAGCAGCTTGGGGGGAGCGCAGACCCAGTACTTC.

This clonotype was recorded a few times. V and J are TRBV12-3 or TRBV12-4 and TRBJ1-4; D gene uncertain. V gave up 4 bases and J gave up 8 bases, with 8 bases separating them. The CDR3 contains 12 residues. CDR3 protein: CASSYLREKLFF. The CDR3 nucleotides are TGTGCCAGCAGTTATCTGCGGGAAAAACTGTTTTTT.

Here the CDR3 reads CASKEGRYGYTF. The CDR3 coding sequence is TGTGCCAGCAAGGAAGGGAGGTATGGCTACACCTTC. The genes are TRBV2 and TRBJ1-2; D not resolved. V was pared by 7 bases and J by 5 bases, with 11 bases between. Germline V gives CDR1 SNHLY, CDR2 FYNNEI. This CDR3 is built from 12 residues.

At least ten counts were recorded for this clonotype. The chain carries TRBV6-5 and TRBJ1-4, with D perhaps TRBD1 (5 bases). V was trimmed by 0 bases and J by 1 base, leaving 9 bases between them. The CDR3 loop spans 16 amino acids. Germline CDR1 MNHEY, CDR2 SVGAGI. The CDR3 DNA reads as TGTGCCAGCAGTTACTCAACAGGAGGAACTAATGAAAAACTGTTTTTT. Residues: CASSYSTGGTNEKLFF.

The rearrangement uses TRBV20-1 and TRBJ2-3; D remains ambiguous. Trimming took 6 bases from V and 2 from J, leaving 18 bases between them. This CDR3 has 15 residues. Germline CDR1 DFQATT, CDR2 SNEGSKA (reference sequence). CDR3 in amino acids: CSAPVGGHLTDTQYF. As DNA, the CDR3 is TGCAGTGCCCCCGTGGGTGGGCACCTCACAGATACGCAGTATTTT.

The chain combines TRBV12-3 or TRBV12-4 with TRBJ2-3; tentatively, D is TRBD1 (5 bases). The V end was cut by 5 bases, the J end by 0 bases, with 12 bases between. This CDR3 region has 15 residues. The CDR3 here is CASSLPTASTDTQYF. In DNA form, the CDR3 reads TGTGCCAGCAGTCTACCGACAGCTAGCACAGATACGCAGTATTTT.